The rows below give T cell receptor beta chains drawn from one sample of a study of identical twins. TCRdb used MiXCR to reprocess the 5' RACE reads, holding one entry per CDR3 protein. The sample comprises hundreds of thousands of distinct CDR3 sequences, 8.6% of which are singletons, and 0.85% to 1% rests with the top ten. These records were also assigned to another study, of yellow fever vaccine responses in identical twins.

Sequencing used PBMCs. These receptors were collected from a woman aged 18-29 years in good health. Both conserved end residues are part of each CDR3. Some rows have no size entry. The others give once, few or many, or a class for an expanded clone.

V gene: TRBV10-3
J gene: TRBJ2-7
clone size: few
CDR3 protein: CAISGRYEQYF

V gene: TRBV6-5
J gene: TRBJ1-1
clone size: -
CDR3 protein: CASSSGSVGNTEAFF

V gene: TRBV29-1
J gene: TRBJ1-1
clone size: many
CDR3 protein: CSVETGGEKAFF

V gene: TRBV20-1
J gene: TRBJ1-2
clone size: few
CDR3 protein: CSARVLGDYGYTF

V gene: TRBV7-9
J gene: TRBJ2-3
clone size: -
CDR3 protein: CASRATSGGADTQYF

V gene: TRBV12-3/TRBV12-4
J gene: TRBJ2-1
clone size: many
CDR3 protein: CASSLRGMGQFF

V gene: TRBV12-3/TRBV12-4
J gene: TRBJ2-7
clone size: many
CDR3 protein: CASSLVGTGGYEQYF

V gene: TRBV5-5
J gene: TRBJ2-7
clone size: -
CDR3 protein: CASSLVHGPYEQYF

V gene: TRBV6-5
J gene: TRBJ2-5
clone size: few
CDR3 protein: CASSYFSGQETQYF

V gene: TRBV20-1
J gene: TRBJ2-7
clone size: many
CDR3 protein: CSARAARGPAHEQYF

V gene: TRBV12-3/TRBV12-4
J gene: TRBJ2-3
clone size: few
CDR3 protein: CASSFAGTSGSSTDTQYF

V gene: TRBV7-2
J gene: TRBJ2-7
clone size: -
CDR3 protein: CASSLYGGASYEQYF

V gene: TRBV15
J gene: TRBJ2-7
clone size: -
CDR3 protein: CATSRDMDRGGPSYEQYF

V gene: TRBV4-3
J gene: TRBJ2-7
clone size: many
CDR3 protein: CASSQRILYEQYF

V gene: TRBV30
J gene: TRBJ2-2
clone size: -
CDR3 protein: CAWSVTFLYTGELFF

V gene: TRBV6-2/TRBV6-3
J gene: TRBJ2-7
clone size: many
CDR3 protein: CASSSPGLALYEQYF

V gene: TRBV28
J gene: TRBJ2-7
clone size: -
CDR3 protein: CAIRKQGWFEQYF

V gene: TRBV5-8
J gene: TRBJ2-5
clone size: -
CDR3 protein: CASSFRLGDGSQETQYF

V gene: TRBV24-1
J gene: TRBJ2-1
clone size: -
CDR3 protein: CATSDLSGRDNEQFF

V gene: TRBV15
J gene: TRBJ2-2
clone size: few
CDR3 protein: CATSREGGHVRTGELFF

V gene: TRBV10-2
J gene: TRBJ2-7
clone size: -
CDR3 protein: CASTRGQGFDEQYF

V gene: TRBV7-2
J gene: TRBJ2-2
clone size: few
CDR3 protein: CASSHADRNTGELFF

V gene: TRBV7-2
J gene: TRBJ1-2
clone size: -
CDR3 protein: CASSASGAVGYTF

V gene: TRBV5-1
J gene: TRBJ2-7
clone size: -
CDR3 protein: CASSLLSGSGYEQYF

V gene: TRBV12-3/TRBV12-4
J gene: TRBJ2-6
clone size: few
CDR3 protein: CASSFGVPSGANVLTF

V gene: TRBV3-1
J gene: TRBJ2-5
clone size: -
CDR3 protein: CASSQEYGRGTPGGETQYF

V gene: TRBV15
J gene: TRBJ2-7
clone size: few
CDR3 protein: CATSRDQGTGPEQYF

V gene: TRBV5-1
J gene: TRBJ1-2
clone size: few
CDR3 protein: CASSLEGGNGYTF

V gene: TRBV19
J gene: TRBJ2-7
clone size: -
CDR3 protein: CAVSGTGASGGHYEQYF

V gene: TRBV7-8
J gene: TRBJ2-1
clone size: few
CDR3 protein: CASIRLLTYNEQFF